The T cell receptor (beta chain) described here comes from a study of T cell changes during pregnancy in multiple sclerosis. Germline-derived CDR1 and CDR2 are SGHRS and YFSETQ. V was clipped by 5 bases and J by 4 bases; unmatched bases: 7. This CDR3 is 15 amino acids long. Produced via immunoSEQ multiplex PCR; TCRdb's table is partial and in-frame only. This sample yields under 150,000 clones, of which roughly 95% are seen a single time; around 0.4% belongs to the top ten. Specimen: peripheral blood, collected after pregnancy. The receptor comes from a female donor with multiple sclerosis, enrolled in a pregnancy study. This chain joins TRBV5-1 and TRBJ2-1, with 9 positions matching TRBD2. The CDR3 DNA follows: TGCGCCAGCAGGTCGGGACTAGCACTTTACAATGAGCAGTTCTTC. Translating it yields CASRSGLALYNEQFF.